Each of the 7 T cell receptor beta chains below was sequenced from the same sample in a study of T cell changes during pregnancy in multiple sclerosis. Here immunoSEQ multiplex PCR was the method, and the copy in TCRdb shows in-frame clones only, minus some. This table has about 49,000 clones, around 94% appearing once. The sequencing used CD8+ T cells from peripheral blood mononuclear cells, collected before pregnancy. These receptors came from a female donor with multiple sclerosis, enrolled in a pregnancy study.

This clone was seen just once. CDR3 residues: CASRGGNVNYEQYF. The CDR3 DNA sequence: TGTGCCAGCAGGGGGGGGAATGTGAATTACGAGCAGTACTTC. The chain carries TRBV27 and TRBJ2-7, with 7 bases aligning to TRBD2. V shed 6 bases and J 4 bases; nucleotides not matched to a gene: 9. Germline V lookup: CDR1 MNHEY, CDR2 SMNVEV (reference sequence). CDR3 size: 14 residues.

This chain connects TRBV29-1 to TRBJ1-1; D not certain. In germline, CDR1 is SQVTM, CDR2 ANQGSEA. V lost 7 bases, J lost 5 bases, and 8 bases lay in between. The CDR3 sequence is 10 residues long. The CDR3 coding sequence is TGCAGCGGTGGGAGGACTGAAGCTTTCTTT. Its translation is CSGGRTEAFF.

This chain joins TRBV11-3 and TRBJ2-5, with TRBD1 identical over 11 bases. V lost 5 bases to trimming and J lost 5 bases; unmatched junction nucleotides: 7. The CDR3 runs 15 residues. Germline lookup yields CDR1 SGHNT and CDR2 YENEEA. The CDR3 region has the DNA TGTGCCAGCAGCAGCTCGGGACAGGGGGTGGAGACCCAGTACTTC. Translating gives CASSSSGQGVETQYF.

The chain joins TRBV9 to TRBJ2-1; 9 positions match TRBD2. Germline CDR1 reads SGDLS; CDR2 reads YYNGEE. This CDR3 has 13 residues. V gave up 7 bases and J gave up 7 bases; unmatched junction bases: 6. The CDR3 DNA reads as TGTGCCAGCCGGGCTAGCGGGAATAATGAGCAGTTCTTC. Protein sequence: CASRASGNNEQFF.

The gene calls are TRBV27 and TRBJ2-7; 12 nucleotides match TRBD2. CDR3 length: 14 residues. With 6 bases clipped from V and 5 bases from J, the junction kept 5 bases outside the gene matches. The germline V gene has CDR1 MNHEY and CDR2 SMNVEV (reference sequence). The CDR3 loop reads CASRTSGSTNEQYF. The CDR3, as DNA: TGTGCCAGCAGGACTAGCGGGAGTACTAACGAGCAGTACTTC.

V is TRBV7-9 and J is TRBJ1-4, with D unclear. V lost 4 bases, J lost 5 bases, and 8 bases lay in between. The CDR3 has 13 amino acids. The V gene's germline CDR1 is SEHNR and CDR2 FQNEAQ (reference sequence). The CDR3 DNA reads TGTGCCAGCAGCTCCAGGCCCAATGAAAAACTGTTTTTT. Amino acid sequence: CASSSRPNEKLFF.

The V gene is TRBV5-1, the J gene TRBJ2-7, with a possible D match to TRBD2 (6 bases). V was cut by 0 bases and J by 1 base, with 8 bases left in between. Germline CDR1 reads SGHRS; CDR2 reads YFSETQ. The CDR3 contains 14 residues. The chain's CDR3 is CASSLGGGSYEQYF. The DNA of the CDR3 is TGCGCCAGCAGCTTGGGTGGGGGGTCCTACGAGCAGTACTTC.